This paragraph reports one T cell receptor beta chain. This sample was included in a study of blood T cell repertoires in COVID-19. Data came from immunoSEQ multiplex PCR; TCRdb stores just in-frame clones and leaves some out. There are a few hundred thousand clones in the sample; roughly 91% occur only once, and around 0.84% lies in the top ten. This CDR3 has 13 residues. V lost 0 bases and J lost 6, with 8 bases in between. The germline V gene has CDR1 LGHDT and CDR2 YNNKEL (reference sequence). The V and J genes are TRBV3-1 (or the pseudogene TRBV3-2) and TRBJ1-1, with unresolved D. The clonotype originates from a man aged 25 to 40 with acute or convalescent COVID-19. Material: peripheral blood. CDR3 nucleotide sequence: TGTGCCAGCAGCCAAGATTGGCAAGCTGAAGCTTTCTTT. Encoded protein: CASSQDWQAEAFF.